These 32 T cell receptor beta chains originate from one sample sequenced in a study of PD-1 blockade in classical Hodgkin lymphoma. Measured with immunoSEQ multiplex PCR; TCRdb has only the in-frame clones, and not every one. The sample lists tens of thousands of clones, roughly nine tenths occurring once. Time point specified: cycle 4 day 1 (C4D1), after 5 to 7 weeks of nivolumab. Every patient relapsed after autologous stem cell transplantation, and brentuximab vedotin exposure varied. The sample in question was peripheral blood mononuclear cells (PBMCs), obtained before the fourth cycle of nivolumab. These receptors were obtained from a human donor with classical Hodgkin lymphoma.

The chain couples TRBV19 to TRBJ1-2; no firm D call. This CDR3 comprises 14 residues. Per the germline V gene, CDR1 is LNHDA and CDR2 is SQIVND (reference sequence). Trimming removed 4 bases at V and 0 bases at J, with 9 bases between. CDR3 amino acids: CASSTWSANYGYTF. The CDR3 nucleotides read TGTGCCAGTAGTACTTGGTCAGCTAACTATGGCTACACCTTC. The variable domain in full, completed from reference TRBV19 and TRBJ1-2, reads DGGITQSPKYLFRKEGQNVTLSCEQNLNHDAMYWYRQDPGQGLRLIYYSQIVNDFQKGDIAEGYSVSREKKESFPLTVTSAQKNPTAFYLCASSTWSANYGYTFGSGTRLTVV.

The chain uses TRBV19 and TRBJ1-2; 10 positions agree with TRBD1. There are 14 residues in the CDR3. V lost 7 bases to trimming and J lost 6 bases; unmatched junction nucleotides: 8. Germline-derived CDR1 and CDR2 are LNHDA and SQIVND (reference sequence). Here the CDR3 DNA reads TGTGCCAGTACCATCGTGGGGACAGGGGATGGCTACACCTTC. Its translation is CASTIVGTGDGYTF.

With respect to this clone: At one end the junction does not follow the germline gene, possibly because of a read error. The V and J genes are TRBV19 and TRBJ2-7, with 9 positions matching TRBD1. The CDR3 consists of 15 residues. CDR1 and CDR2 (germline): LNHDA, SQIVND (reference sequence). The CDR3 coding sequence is TGTGCCAGAAGTAGACCCTGGACAGGGGTCTACGAGCAGTACTTC. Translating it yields CARSRPWTGVYEQYF.

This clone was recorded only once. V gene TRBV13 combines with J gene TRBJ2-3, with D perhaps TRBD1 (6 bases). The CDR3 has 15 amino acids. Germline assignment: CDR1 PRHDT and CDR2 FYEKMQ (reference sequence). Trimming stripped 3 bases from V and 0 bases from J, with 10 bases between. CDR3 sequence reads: CASSLDSASTDTQYF. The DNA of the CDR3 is TGTGCCAGCAGCTTGGACAGTGCTAGCACAGATACGCAGTATTTT.

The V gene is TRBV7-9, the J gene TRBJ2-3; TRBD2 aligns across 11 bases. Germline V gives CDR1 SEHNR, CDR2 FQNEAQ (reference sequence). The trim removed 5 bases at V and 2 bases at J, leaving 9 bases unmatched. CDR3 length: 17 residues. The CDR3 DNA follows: TGTGCCAGCAGCCCGACGCCTAGCGGGGGGTCCACAGATACGCAGTATTTT. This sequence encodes CASSPTPSGGSTDTQYF.

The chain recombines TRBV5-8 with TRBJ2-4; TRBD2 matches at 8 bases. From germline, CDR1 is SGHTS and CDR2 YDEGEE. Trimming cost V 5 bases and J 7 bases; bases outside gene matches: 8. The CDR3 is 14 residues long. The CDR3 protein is CASRSRGGGNIQYF. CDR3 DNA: TGTGCCAGCAGGTCCCGGGGGGGAGGGAACATTCAGTACTTC.

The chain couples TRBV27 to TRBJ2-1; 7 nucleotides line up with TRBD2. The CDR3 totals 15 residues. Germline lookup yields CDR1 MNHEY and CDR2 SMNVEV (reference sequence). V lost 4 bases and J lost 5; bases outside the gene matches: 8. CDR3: CASSSPASGNNEQFF. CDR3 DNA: TGTGCCAGCAGTTCCCCAGCTAGCGGTAACAATGAGCAGTTCTTC.

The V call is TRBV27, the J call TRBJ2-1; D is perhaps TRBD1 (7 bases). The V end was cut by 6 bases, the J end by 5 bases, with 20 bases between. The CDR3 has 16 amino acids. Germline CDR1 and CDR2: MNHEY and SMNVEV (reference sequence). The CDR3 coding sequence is TGTGCCAGCAGCTCCGACAGGGAGGTGGGACACAATGAGCAGTTCTTC. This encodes CASSSDREVGHNEQFF.

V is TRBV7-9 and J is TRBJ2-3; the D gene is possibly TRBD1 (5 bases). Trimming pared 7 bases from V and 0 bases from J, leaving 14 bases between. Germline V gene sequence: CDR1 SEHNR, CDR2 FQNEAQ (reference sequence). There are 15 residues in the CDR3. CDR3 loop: CASTPLAGSTDTQYF. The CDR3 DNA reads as TGTGCCAGCACACCCCTCGCAGGGAGCACAGATACGCAGTATTTT.

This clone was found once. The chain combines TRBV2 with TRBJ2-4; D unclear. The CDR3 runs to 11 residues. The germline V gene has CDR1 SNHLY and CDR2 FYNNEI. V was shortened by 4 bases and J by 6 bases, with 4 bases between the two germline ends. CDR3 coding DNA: TGTGCCAGCAGTGTTGGAAACATTCAGTACTTC. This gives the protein CASSVGNIQYF.

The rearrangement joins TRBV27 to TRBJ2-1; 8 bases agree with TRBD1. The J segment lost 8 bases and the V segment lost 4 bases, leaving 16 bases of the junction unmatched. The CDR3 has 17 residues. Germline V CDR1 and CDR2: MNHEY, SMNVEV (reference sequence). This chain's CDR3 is CASSSRTGWREVDEQFF. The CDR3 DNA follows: TGTGCCAGCAGTTCTCGGACAGGGTGGCGAGAAGTGGATGAGCAGTTCTTC.

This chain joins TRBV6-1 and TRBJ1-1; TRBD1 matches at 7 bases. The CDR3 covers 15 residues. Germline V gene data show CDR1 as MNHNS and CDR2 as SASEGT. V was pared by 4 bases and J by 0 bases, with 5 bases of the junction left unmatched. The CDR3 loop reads CASSVDRVLNTEAFF. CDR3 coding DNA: TGTGCCAGCAGTGTCGACAGGGTTCTGAACACTGAAGCTTTCTTT.

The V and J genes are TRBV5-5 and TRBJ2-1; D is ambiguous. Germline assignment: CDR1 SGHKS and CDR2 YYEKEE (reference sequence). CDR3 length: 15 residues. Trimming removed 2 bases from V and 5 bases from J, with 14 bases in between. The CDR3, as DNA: TGTGCCAGCAGCTTCGTTCCCCGGGCTCACAATGAGCAGTTCTTC. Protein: CASSFVPRAHNEQFF.

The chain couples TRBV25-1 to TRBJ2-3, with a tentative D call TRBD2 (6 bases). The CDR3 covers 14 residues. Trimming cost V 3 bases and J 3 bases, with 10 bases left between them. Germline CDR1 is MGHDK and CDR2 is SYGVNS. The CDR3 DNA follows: TGTGCCAGCAGTGACGGGGGTGGGACAGATACGCAGTATTTT. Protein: CASSDGGGTDTQYF.

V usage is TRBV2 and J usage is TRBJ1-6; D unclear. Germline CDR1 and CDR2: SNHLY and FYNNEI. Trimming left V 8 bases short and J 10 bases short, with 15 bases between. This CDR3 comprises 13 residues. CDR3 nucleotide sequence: TGTGCCAGCCTACGGGCAACGGGGTCACCCCTCCACTTT. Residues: CASLRATGSPLHF.

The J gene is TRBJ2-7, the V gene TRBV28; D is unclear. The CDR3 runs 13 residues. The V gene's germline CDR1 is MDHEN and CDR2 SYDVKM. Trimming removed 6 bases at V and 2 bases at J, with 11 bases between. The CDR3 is CASRDTLPYEQYF. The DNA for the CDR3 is TGTGCCAGCAGAGACACGTTGCCCTACGAGCAGTACTTC.

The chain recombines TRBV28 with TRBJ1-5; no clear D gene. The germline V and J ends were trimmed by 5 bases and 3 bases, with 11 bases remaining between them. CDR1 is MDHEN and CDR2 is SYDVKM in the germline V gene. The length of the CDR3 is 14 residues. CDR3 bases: TGTGCCAGCAGTCCCCAAGGGAACAATCAGCCCCAGCATTTT. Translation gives CASSPQGNNQPQHF.

CDR3 bases: TGTGCCAGCAGAGCTGAAAAACTGTTTTTT. Translating it yields CASRAEKLFF. The V and J genes are TRBV28 and TRBJ1-4; D is unresolved. The CDR3 has 10 amino acids. V was clipped by 6 bases and J by 7 bases, with 3 bases between them. Germline V gene data show CDR1 as MDHEN and CDR2 as SYDVKM.

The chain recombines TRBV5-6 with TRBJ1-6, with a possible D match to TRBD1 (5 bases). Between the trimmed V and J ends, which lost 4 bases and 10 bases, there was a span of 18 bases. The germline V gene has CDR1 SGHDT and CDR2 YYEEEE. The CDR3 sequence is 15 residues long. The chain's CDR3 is CASSQGASPGSPLHF. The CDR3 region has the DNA TGTGCCAGCAGCCAGGGCGCCTCACCAGGGTCACCCCTCCACTTT.

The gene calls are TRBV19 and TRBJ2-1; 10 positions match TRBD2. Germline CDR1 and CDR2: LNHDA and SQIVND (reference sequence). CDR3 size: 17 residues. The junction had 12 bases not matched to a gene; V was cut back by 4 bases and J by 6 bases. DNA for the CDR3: TGTGCCAGTAGTACCCGGGCTAGCGGGAGCTTTATCAATGAGCAGTTCTTC. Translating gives CASSTRASGSFINEQFF.

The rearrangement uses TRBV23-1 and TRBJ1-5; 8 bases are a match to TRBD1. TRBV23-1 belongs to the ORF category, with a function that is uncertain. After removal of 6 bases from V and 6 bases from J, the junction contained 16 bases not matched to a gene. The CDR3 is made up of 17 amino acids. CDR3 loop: CASSTPQINRGGQPQHF. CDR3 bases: TGCGCCAGCAGCACCCCGCAAATAAACAGGGGGGGTCAGCCCCAGCATTTT.

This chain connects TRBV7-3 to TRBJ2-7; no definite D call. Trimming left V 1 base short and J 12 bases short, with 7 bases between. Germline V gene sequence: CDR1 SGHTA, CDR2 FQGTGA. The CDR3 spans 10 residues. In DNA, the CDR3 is TGTGCCAGCAGCTTAAGGGAATGGTACTTC. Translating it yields CASSLREWYF. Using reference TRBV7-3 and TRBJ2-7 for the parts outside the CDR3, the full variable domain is GAGVSQTPSNKVTEKGKYVELRCDPISGHTALYWYRQSLGQGPEFLIYFQGTGAADDSGLPNDRFFAVRPEGSVSTLKIQRTERGDSAVYLCASSLREWYFGPGTRLTVT.

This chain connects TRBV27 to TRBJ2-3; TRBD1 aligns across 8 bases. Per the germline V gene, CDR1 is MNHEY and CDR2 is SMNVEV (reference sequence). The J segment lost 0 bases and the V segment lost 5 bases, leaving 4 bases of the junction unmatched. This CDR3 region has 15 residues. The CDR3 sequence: CASSPRQGSTDTQYF. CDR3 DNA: TGTGCCAGCAGTCCGCGACAGGGGAGCACAGATACGCAGTATTTT.

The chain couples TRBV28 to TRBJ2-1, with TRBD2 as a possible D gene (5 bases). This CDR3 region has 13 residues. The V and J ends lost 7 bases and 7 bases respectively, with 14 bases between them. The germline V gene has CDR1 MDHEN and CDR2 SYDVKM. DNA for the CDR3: TGTGCCAGCATGCCACCGGCGGGTAATGAGCAGTTCTTC. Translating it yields CASMPPAGNEQFF.

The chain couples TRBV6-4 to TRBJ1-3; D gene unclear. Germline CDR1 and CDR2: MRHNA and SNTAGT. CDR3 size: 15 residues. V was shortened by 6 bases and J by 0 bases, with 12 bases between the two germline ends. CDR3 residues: CASSANLSSGNTIYF. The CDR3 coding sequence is TGTGCCAGCAGCGCAAATCTGAGCTCTGGAAACACCATATATTTT.

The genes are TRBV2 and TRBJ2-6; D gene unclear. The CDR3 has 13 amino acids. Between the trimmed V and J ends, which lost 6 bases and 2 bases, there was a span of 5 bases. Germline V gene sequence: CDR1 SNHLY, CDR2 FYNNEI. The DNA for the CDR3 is TGTGCCAGCAGGCCGACTGGGGCCAACGTCCTGACTTTC. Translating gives CASRPTGANVLTF.

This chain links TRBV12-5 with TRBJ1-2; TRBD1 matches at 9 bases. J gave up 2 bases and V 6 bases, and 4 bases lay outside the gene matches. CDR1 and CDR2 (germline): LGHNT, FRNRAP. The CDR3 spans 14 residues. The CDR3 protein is CASGTGGANYGYTF. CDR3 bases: TGTGCTAGTGGCACAGGGGGCGCGAACTATGGCTACACCTTC.

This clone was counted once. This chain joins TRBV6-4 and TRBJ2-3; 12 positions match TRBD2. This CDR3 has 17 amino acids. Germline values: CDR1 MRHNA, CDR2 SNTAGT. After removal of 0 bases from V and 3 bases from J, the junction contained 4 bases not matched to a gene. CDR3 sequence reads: CASSDSATSGGTDTQYF. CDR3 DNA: TGTGCCAGCAGTGACTCCGCGACTAGCGGGGGAACAGATACGCAGTATTTT.

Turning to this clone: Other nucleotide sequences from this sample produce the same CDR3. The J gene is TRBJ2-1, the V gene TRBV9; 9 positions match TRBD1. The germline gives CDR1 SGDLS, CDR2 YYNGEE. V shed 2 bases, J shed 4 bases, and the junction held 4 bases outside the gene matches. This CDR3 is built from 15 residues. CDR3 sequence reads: CASSVAGTGYNEQFF. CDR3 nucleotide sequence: TGTGCCAGCAGCGTCGCCGGGACAGGGTACAATGAGCAGTTCTTC. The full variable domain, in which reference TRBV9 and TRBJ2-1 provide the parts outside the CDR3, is DSGVTQTPKHLITATGQRVTLRCSPRSGDLSVYWYQQSLDQGLQFLIQYYNGEERAKGNILERFSAQQFPDLHSELNLSSLELGDSALYFCASSVAGTGYNEQFFGPGTRLTVL.

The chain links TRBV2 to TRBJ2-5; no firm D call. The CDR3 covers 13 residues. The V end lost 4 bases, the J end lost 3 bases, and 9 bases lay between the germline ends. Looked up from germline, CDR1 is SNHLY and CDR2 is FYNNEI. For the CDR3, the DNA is TGTGCCAGCAGTGGGGATGTGAAAGAGACCCAGTACTTC. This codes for CASSGDVKETQYF.

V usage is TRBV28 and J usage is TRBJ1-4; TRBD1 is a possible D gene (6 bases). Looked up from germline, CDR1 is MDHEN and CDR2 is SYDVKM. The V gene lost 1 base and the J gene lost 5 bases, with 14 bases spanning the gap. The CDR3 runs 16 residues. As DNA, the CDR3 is TGTGCCAGCAGTTTATCTGGTGGGGGGCTGAATGAAAAACTGTTTTTT. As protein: CASSLSGGGLNEKLFF.

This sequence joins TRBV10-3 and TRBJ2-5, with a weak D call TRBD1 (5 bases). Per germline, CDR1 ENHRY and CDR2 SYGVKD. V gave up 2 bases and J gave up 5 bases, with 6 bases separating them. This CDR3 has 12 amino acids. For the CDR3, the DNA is TGTGCCATCAGTGAGGCAGGGGAGACCCAGTACTTC. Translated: CAISEAGETQYF.